This T cell receptor (beta chain) was sequenced during a study of cytomegalovirus exposure and HLA in healthy donors (dated by TCRdb to the late 2010s). General notes on the study: An earlier analysis of roughly 570 of the donors reported 276 Gb of sequence data and 117 million unique TCR beta sequences obtained from about 200 million T cells. All discovery cohort repertoires had been generated using a single sequencing platform. On average, 235,054 unique TCR beta nucleotide sequences were sequenced per donor among some 430 genotyped donors of the cohort, with around 19% of those sequences being non-productive. Donor age, sex, ethnicity and CMV serostatus were compiled alongside the repertoire data. A later analysis re-examined previously published TCR beta repertoires from roughly 720 donors and added high-resolution HLA genotyping to investigate patterns of TCR occurrence. The study profiled the T cell repertoires of about 640 subjects by immunosequencing and related them to cytomegalovirus serostatus. Class I and class II HLA loci were covered by the typing at four-digit resolution. In addition to the first cohort of roughly 670 subjects, a separate validation cohort of under 150 different subjects was used. The number of donors typed differed by locus, with roughly 620-630 for A, B, C, DRB1 and DQB1, approximately 500 for DQA1, 600 to 610 for DPA1, and roughly 450 for DPB1. The later analysis used no new phenotypic data to find candidate immune exposures, relying instead on TCR beta sequences and their occurrence across donors. Roughly 5 DR-DQ haplotypes were handled as single units for association and clustering because linkage in the cohort was strong. The study combined high-throughput TCR immunosequencing, statistical association of individual TCRs with disease status, and machine learning to predict cytomegalovirus infection status. An earlier analysis of 587 of the donors applied high-throughput TCR beta sequencing to assess whether each TCR beta V gene segment acted as functional or pseudogenic. The study was designed to test whether signatures of past pathogen exposure could be identified by cataloging public T cell receptors. The genetic ancestry cluster associated with self-reported Caucasian donors included about 84% of the 398 genotyped donors. About 300 gigabases of sequencing data and some 85 million unique TCR sequences were included in an early release covering roughly 700 HLA-typed donors. A later genetic analysis used genome-wide SNP genotypes for about 60% of the roughly 700 donors, treating that subset as a discovery cohort. Points the paper makes about the study in general: Because the 87-base-pair reads could not distinguish some IMGT-functional V segments, including TRBV6-2 and TRBV6-3, those segments were excluded. It was suggested by the authors that the approach could potentially be generalized to other disease states and immunological phenotypes. A later analysis found that most CMV-associated TCR beta chains appeared HLA-restricted, with HLA associations seemingly driven largely by CMV exposure. Several of the top co-occurrence clusters appeared to be linked to parvovirus B19, influenza, CMV and Epstein-Barr virus, according to a later analysis. The classifier was reported to diagnose cytomegalovirus status with high specificity and sensitivity in both the original and validation cohorts. A later genetic analysis reported fewer N-insertions in productive TCRs among donors in an Asian-associated ancestry cluster than the roughly 670-donor mean. An association between a missense DCLRE1C variant and V-gene and J-gene trimming of TCR beta chains was found in a later genetic analysis and replicated in an independent cohort. Presence/absence analyses assumed roughly uniform sequencing depth across donors, an assumption that may not hold. In a later analysis, HLA-associated TCR beta chains showed more clonal expansion and lower generation probabilities than non-associated chains that were equally common. Broadly in line with IMGT annotations, most TCR beta V segments showed up in productive rearrangements about 87% or about 30% of the time in an earlier analysis of around 600 of the donors. The earlier analysis of some 560 of the donors excluded about 16 rarely observed V segments, including chromosome 9 orphons, because counts were too low. A cluster of highly shared sequence variants was judged likely to represent a technical artifact of the sequencing pipeline. The study gave a list of under 200 TCR beta chains associated with cytomegalovirus. Linkage disequilibrium might explain the correlated functional status among segregating V segments, but an unknown experimental factor could not be ruled out. A later analysis associated about 16,000 TCR beta sequences with specific HLA alleles at a false discovery rate of 0.05. Strong co-occurrence of HLA alleles, especially DR and DQ, made assigning TCR associations to individual alleles difficult. Across donors, most TCR sequences were observed very rarely, whereas some public TCRs were present in many individuals. In a later analysis, the rate of TCR association differed among HLA loci, with DRB1 alleles having the most associated TCRs and HLA-C alleles having the fewest. A few of the identified cytomegalovirus-associated TCR beta chains were confirmed in vitro to be specific for cytomegalovirus antigens. For the cohort, immune exposure information was limited to CMV serostatus. Because HLA typing was unavailable for some donors at each locus, only the typed subset was used in association tests. A further reported finding was that TCR beta sequences accurately predicted the HLA-A and HLA-B alleles for most subjects in the first cohort. This cohort had only TCR beta chains sequenced, and the lack of alpha or paired-chain data limited which features could be detected.

The cohort was made up of hundreds of healthy bone marrow donors. All cohort members were sampled while nominally healthy, although unrecorded immune exposures were likely present. The donor was CMV seronegative and was included in the group of approximately 350 seronegative cohort members. A peripheral blood sample was provided by each donor, and peripheral blood mononuclear cells were used for TCR beta sequencing. Genomic DNA was extracted from the blood cell samples with the Qiagen DNeasy Blood Extraction Kit. Preparation of the library involved the immunoSEQ multiplex PCR assay. For the multiplex PCR, a mixture combining 60 forward primers for TCR Vbeta segments and 13 reverse primers for TCR Jbeta segments was used. A multiplex PCR assay on genomic DNA amplified the CDR3 region of rearranged TCR beta genes. On the Illumina HiSeq System, the amplified TCR beta libraries were sequenced as 87-base-pair reads. The study's own analysis went as follows. In a later analysis, tens of millions of unique TCR beta chains were counted across the roughly 670 repertoires, and roughly 11 million of these chains were shared by at least two donors. Raw reads were error-corrected and collapsed into unique sequences with a nearest-neighbor algorithm that merged closely related sequences to remove PCR and sequencing errors. V, D and J gene segments were assigned by aligning CDR3 sequences to IMGT reference sequences. For a sequence to be retained, a match of at least six nucleotides was required to both a V gene segment and a J gene segment. Rearrangements were called productive when the CDR3 lacked stop codons and stayed in frame with V and J; all others were non-productive. Following IMGT convention, CDR3 was defined as the stretch from the second conserved V-encoded cysteine to the conserved J-encoded phenylalanine. Sequences without an unambiguous match to a single V gene segment were excluded from the earlier analysis of about 600 of the donors. An earlier analysis of over 450 of the donors classified V segments as functional when productive rearrangements were above 56.7% and as segregating when the standard deviation between donors was above 5%. A statistical classification framework was built for diagnosing cytomegalovirus status from the catalog of TCR beta chain sequences. In a later analysis, V and J genes were assigned by comparing TCR nucleotide sequences against IMGT/GENE-DB human TR gene sequences. The TCRdist pipeline was used in a later analysis to assign CDR3 sequences and most-parsimonious VDJ recombination scenarios. In a later analysis, every TCR beta chain was defined by the combination of its CDR3 amino acid sequence and its V-gene family, and reads without a unique V-gene family were dropped. A later analysis removed several hundred highly shared, low-generation-probability nucleotide sequences to deal with suspected cross-contamination and a sequencing artifact. For each public chain, a later analysis derived a clonal expansion index from normalized ranks of inferred template counts within each repertoire. A later analysis computed generation probabilities with a VDJ recombination model fitted to out-of-frame rearrangements, and checked the results against IGoR. In a later analysis, TCR-TCR, TCR-HLA and TCR-CMV co-occurrence was scored with hypergeometric tests, and a repertoire-size bias correction was applied to TCR pairs. False discovery rates were estimated in a later analysis by permuting HLA or CMV assignments 20 times. In a later analysis, co-occurring TCRs were grouped using DBSCAN, and TCRdist sequence similarity was added for clustering within HLA-allele-positive subsets. For co-occurrence clustering, repertoires with fewer than 30,000 or more than 120,000 public chains were excluded, along with 5 or 6 repertoires with anomalous nucleotide sharing. The table comes from immuneACCESS by way of TCRdb, which keeps in-frame sequences with V and J called. Part of the clones is missing from these tables; in studies checked, under half for an unresolved V gene and the rest for unknown reasons. V, J and clone size were drawn from that table, and D and trimming were deduced from the DNA. For this sample there are 150,000 to 200,000 clones; around 80% appear just once. The ten largest account for over 2% of the sample.

Relative to germline, V is missing 0 bases and J is missing 4 bases, with 14 bases of the junction outside any gene match. The germline V gene (reference sequence) sets CDR1 to LNHNV and CDR2 to YYDKDF. The CDR3 runs 20 residues from the cysteine to the phenylalanine. Of all the DNA, just the CDR3 is kept, 60 bases in frame from base 1. On this clone: Its antigen is still unknown. There are no base qualities to consult, and no much larger clone falls within one base.

The receptor was isolated from a woman aged 45-65 years in good health and CMV-seronegative. This receptor chain uses TRBV15 and TRBJ2-6, with TRBD1 identical over 8 junction bases. Sequenced sample: PBMCs. The DNA is TGTGCCACCAGCAGAGACCGGAGGACAGGGCCTATGGCAGGGGCCAACGTCCTGACTTTC. Its translation reads: CATSRDRRTGPMAGANVLTF.